This T cell receptor (beta chain) came from a study of T cell changes during pregnancy in multiple sclerosis. Sequencing used immunoSEQ multiplex PCR; TCRdb keeps in-frame clones, though not all of them. The table has some 23,000 clones, approximately 86% seen once. The clonotype comes from a female donor in good health, enrolled as a control in a pregnancy study. The input for sequencing was CD4+ T cells from peripheral blood mononuclear cells, taken in the first trimester of pregnancy.

Written as DNA, the CDR3 is TGTGCCAGCAGCGTACAAGGAGCGCTATCTTCCCCCACAGATACGCAGTATTTT. Translating it yields CASSVQGALSSPTDTQYF. The chain combines TRBV9 with TRBJ2-3; D remains ambiguous. Trimming shortened V by 1 base and J by 2 bases, and 20 bases separated the two germline ends. The CDR3 contains 18 residues. Germline V gives CDR1 SGDLS, CDR2 YYNGEE.